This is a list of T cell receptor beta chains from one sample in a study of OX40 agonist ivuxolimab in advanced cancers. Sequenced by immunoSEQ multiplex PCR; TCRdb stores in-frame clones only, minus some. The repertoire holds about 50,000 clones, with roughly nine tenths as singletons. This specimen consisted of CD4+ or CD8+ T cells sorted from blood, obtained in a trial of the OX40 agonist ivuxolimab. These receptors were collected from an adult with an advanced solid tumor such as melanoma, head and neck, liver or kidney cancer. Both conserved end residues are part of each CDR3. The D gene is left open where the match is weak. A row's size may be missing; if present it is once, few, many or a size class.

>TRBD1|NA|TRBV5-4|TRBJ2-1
CASSPGQGGRNEQFF
TGTGCCAGCAGCCCTGGACAGGGGGGGAGGAATGAGCAGTTCTTC
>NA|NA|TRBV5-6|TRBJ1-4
CASSFRGAVEEKLFF
TGTGCCAGCAGCTTTCGAGGGGCGGTTGAAGAAAAACTGTTTTTT
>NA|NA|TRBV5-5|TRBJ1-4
CASSGGAGRSEKLFF
TGTGCCAGCAGCGGGGGGGCCGGGAGGTCGGAAAAACTGTTTTTT
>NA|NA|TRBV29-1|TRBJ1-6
CSVTDGFNSPLHF
TGCAGCGTGACTGACGGATTTAATTCACCCCTCCACTTT
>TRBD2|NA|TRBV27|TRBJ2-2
CASRLTRGGRTGELFF
TGTGCCAGCAGGTTAACAAGGGGCGGGAGAACCGGGGAGCTGTTTTTT
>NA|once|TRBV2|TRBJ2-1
CASSRPYNEQFF
TGTGCCAGCAGTCGACCCTACAATGAGCAGTTCTTC
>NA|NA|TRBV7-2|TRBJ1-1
CASSLRLNTEAFF
TGTGCCAGCAGCTTGAGGCTGAACACTGAAGCTTTCTTT
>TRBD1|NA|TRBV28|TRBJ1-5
CASRPGTVNQPQHF
TGTGCCAGCAGACCTGGGACAGTTAATCAGCCCCAGCATTTT
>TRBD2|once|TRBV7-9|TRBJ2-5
CASSLRGLAWETQYF
TGTGCCAGCAGCCTCAGAGGACTAGCGTGGGAGACCCAGTACTTC
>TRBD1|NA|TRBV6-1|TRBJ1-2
CASSRSGGDGYTF
TGTGCCAGCAGTCGTTCAGGGGGTGATGGCTACACCTTC
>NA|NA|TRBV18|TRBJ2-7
CASSPPTVYEQYF
TGTGCCAGCTCACCACCGACAGTCTACGAGCAGTACTTC
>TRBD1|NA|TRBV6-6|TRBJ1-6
CASSYPDRGGPLHF
TGTGCCAGCAGTTACCCAGACAGGGGAGGACCCCTCCACTTT
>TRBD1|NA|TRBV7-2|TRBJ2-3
CASSSRDRGTDTQYF
TGTGCCAGCAGCTCCCGGGACAGGGGCACAGATACGCAGTATTTT
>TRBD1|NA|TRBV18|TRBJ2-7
CASSGQGGYEQYF
TGTGCCAGCTCGGGACAGGGGGGCTACGAGCAGTACTTC
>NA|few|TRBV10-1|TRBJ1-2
CASSASGAYGYTF
TGCGCCAGCAGTGCGTCGGGGGCCTATGGCTACACCTTC
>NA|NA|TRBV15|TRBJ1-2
CATSRARQGVNYGYTF
TGTGCCACCAGCAGAGCCAGACAAGGGGTGAACTATGGCTACACCTTC
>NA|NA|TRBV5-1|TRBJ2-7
CASSLRPLGSYEQYF
TGTGCCAGCAGCTTACGTCCTCTTGGCTCCTACGAGCAGTACTTC
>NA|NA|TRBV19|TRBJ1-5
CASGGSLVGPQHF
TGTGCCAGTGGAGGGTCACTAGTGGGGCCCCAGCATTTT
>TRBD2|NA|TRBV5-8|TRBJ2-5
CASRKSGTETQYF
TGTGCCAGCAGGAAGAGCGGGACGGAGACCCAGTACTTC
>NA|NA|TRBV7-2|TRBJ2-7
CASSPRGRQNEQYF
TGTGCCAGCAGTCCCCGAGGGCGGCAAAACGAGCAGTACTTC
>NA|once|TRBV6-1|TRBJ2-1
CASSERASASTSRYNEQFF
TGTGCCAGCAGTGAACGCGCATCTGCTTCTACTAGTAGGTACAATGAGCAGTTCTTC
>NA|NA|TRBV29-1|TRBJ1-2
CSVDNRVGYGYTF
TGCAGCGTTGATAACAGGGTAGGCTATGGCTACACCTTC
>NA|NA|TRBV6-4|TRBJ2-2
CASSEGHTGELFF
TGTGCCAGCAGTGAAGGCCACACCGGGGAGCTGTTTTTT
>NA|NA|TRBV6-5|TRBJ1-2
CASSYSARSYVGYTF
TGTGCCAGCAGTTACTCGGCCAGGTCCTATGTGGGCTACACCTTC
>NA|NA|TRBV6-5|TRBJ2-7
CASSLSRGYEQYF
TGTGCCAGCAGCCTGTCCCGCGGGTACGAGCAGTACTTC
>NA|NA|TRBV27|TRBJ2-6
CASSSYLGPSGANVLTF
TGTGCCAGCAGTTCCTACTTGGGGCCGTCTGGGGCCAACGTCCTGACTTTC
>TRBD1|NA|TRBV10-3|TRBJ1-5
CAISVQGGNQPQHF
TGTGCCATCAGTGTACAGGGGGGAAATCAGCCCCAGCATTTT
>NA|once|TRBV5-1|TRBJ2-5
CASSLVTGQETQYF
TGCGCCAGCAGTTTGGTGACGGGACAAGAGACCCAGTACTTC
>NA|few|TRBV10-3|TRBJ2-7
CATGGGGDEQYF
TGTGCCACAGGAGGGGGAGGCGACGAGCAGTACTTC
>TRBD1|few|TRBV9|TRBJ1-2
CASSTLLQGDGYTF
TGTGCCAGCAGCACCCTCCTCCAGGGGGACGGCTACACCTTC
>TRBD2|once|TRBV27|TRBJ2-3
CASSLSMREGGGDTQYF
TGTGCCAGCAGTTTATCGATGAGAGAGGGCGGGGGAGATACGCAGTATTTT
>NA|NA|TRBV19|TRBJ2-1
CASSIGLGAGSGEQFF
TGTGCCAGTAGTATAGGGCTTGGGGCAGGGAGCGGTGAGCAGTTCTTC
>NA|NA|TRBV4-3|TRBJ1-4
CASSQDLYARNEKLFF
TGCGCCAGCAGCCAAGATCTATATGCTCGGAATGAAAAACTGTTTTTT
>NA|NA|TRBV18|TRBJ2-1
CASSPQLGNNEQFF
TGTGCCAGCTCACCCCAACTCGGGAACAATGAGCAGTTCTTC
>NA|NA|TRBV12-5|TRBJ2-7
CASGSTSYAPQYF
TGTGCTAGTGGTTCAACATCCTACGCCCCGCAGTACTTC
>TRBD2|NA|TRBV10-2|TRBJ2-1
CASTLAGGYNEQFF
TGCGCCAGCACGCTAGCGGGGGGTTACAATGAGCAGTTCTTC
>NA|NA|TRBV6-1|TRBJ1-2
CASSENRGYTF
TGTGCCAGCAGTGAAAATAGGGGCTACACCTTC
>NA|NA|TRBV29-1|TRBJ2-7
CSVEEELRSEQYF
TGCAGCGTTGAAGAAGAACTACGCTCGGAGCAGTACTTC